One sample yielded the 30 T cell receptor beta chains listed below, sequenced in a study of blood T cell repertoires in COVID-19. Only in-frame clones appear in the TCRdb table, and some are missing; sequencing was by immunoSEQ multiplex PCR. The table records 150,000 to 180,000 clones, just under 85% of them present only once. The sequenced sample was peripheral blood. The receptors come from a woman in her sixties with acute or convalescent COVID-19.

This clone was seen only once. V usage is TRBV11-1 and J usage is TRBJ2-7; TRBD1 matches at 9 bases. Germline CDR1 is SGHAT and CDR2 is FQDESV (reference sequence). With V trimmed by 2 bases and J by 6 bases, 5 bases remained unmatched. CDR3 size: 14 residues. For the CDR3, the DNA is TGTGCCAGCAGCTTACAGGACAGGGGTGGCGAGCAGTACTTC. It encodes CASSLQDRGGEQYF.

The V call is TRBV10-2, the J call TRBJ1-1; 7 bases fit TRBD1. Germline CDR1 reads WSHSY; CDR2 reads SAAADI. This CDR3 has 13 amino acids. With V trimmed by 6 bases and J by 5 bases, 6 bases remained unmatched. CDR3 sequence: CASSGTARTEAFF. The CDR3 nucleotides read TGCGCCAGCAGCGGGACAGCTCGGACTGAAGCTTTCTTT.

The chain couples TRBV11-1 to TRBJ2-7; 7 bases map to TRBD2. V shed 5 bases and J 2 bases; nucleotides not matched to a gene: 6. CDR1 is SGHAT, CDR2 FQDESV, per germline (reference sequence). The length of the CDR3 is 14 residues. The CDR3 DNA reads as TGTGCCAGCAGCCCTTGGGAGGGAGCCTACGAGCAGTACTTC. Its protein is CASSPWEGAYEQYF.

The rearrangement uses TRBV10-1 and TRBJ2-7; 7 positions agree with TRBD1. The CDR3 totals 14 residues. Germline loops: CDR1 WNHNN, CDR2 SYGVQD (reference sequence). V dropped 6 bases and J dropped 0; count of bases not matched to a gene: 5. The CDR3, as DNA: TGCGCCAGCAGCGGGACAGCGTTCTCCTACGAGCAGTACGTC. Translation: CASSGTAFSYEQYV.

The chain has TRBV4-1 and TRBJ1-4; D is possibly TRBD1 (6 bases). This CDR3 is built from 18 residues. Trimming pared 0 bases from V and 6 bases from J, leaving 20 bases between. Germline CDR1 MGHRA, CDR2 YSYEKL. CDR3 bases: TGCGCCAGCAGCCAAGAAAATCGGGTATCAGGGGCGGATGAAAAACTGTTTTTT. Its translation: CASSQENRVSGADEKLFF.

CDR3 sequence (DNA): TGTGCCAGTAGTAGGAGAGGGACAGGGATGATTTGGAACACTGAAGCTTTCTTT. Amino acid sequence: CASSRRGTGMIWNTEAFF. This rearrangement joins TRBV19 to TRBJ1-1; 9 nucleotides align to TRBD1. V trimming: 4 bases; J trimming: 1 base; junction bases outside the gene matches: 13. Germline assignment: CDR1 LNHDA and CDR2 SQIVND (reference sequence). CDR3 length: 18 residues.

This sequence joins TRBV28 and TRBJ1-5, with 8 nucleotides matching TRBD1. This CDR3 has 16 amino acids. The junction had 5 bases not matched to a gene; V was cut back by 2 bases and J by 2 bases. The V gene's germline CDR1 is MDHEN and CDR2 SYDVKM. The CDR3 here is CASSLAGGVGNQPQHF. CDR3 nucleotide sequence: TGTGCCAGCAGTTTAGCAGGGGGCGTAGGCAATCAGCCCCAGCATTTT.

The chain joins TRBV28 to TRBJ2-3; 7 nucleotides line up with TRBD2. Germline V lookup: CDR1 MDHEN, CDR2 SYDVKM. The CDR3 totals 16 residues. The junction had 11 bases not matched to a gene; V was cut back by 4 bases and J by 4 bases. Written as DNA, the CDR3 is TGTGCCAGCAGTTCCCGGGGACTACACGGCGCAGATACGCAGTATTTT. As protein: CASSSRGLHGADTQYF.

The V and J genes are TRBV3-1 (or the pseudogene TRBV3-2) and TRBJ2-1, with 7 bases identical to TRBD2. Per germline, CDR1 LGHDT and CDR2 YNNKEL (reference sequence). This CDR3 is 18 amino acids long. Germline trimming cut 4 bases from V and 6 bases from J; bases unmatched to any gene: 18. The DNA for the CDR3 is TGTGCCAGCAGCCCTCTTGGGTCGGGGGGTAAGATTGGCAATGAGCAGTTCTTC. Translation gives CASSPLGSGGKIGNEQFF.

This chain connects TRBV2 to TRBJ1-4; tentative D call: TRBD1 (5 bases). The CDR3 spans 14 residues. Germline V gene data show CDR1 as SNHLY and CDR2 as FYNNEI. The V and J ends lost 4 bases and 8 bases respectively, with 14 bases between them. CDR3 loop: CASSGQGWGEKLFF. The CDR3 DNA sequence: TGTGCCAGCAGTGGGCAGGGTTGGGGAGAAAAACTGTTTTTT.

V and J are TRBV18 and TRBJ2-3; the D gene is possibly TRBD2 (5 bases). Trimming removed 4 bases at V and 0 bases at J, with 8 bases between. The CDR3 spans 14 residues. Germline CDR1 KGHSH, CDR2 LQKENI. The CDR3 DNA reads as TGTGCCAGCTCACTCCGGACTAGCACAGATACGCAGTATTTT. It yields the protein CASSLRTSTDTQYF.

CDR3 DNA sequence: TGTGCCAGCAGTTTATCACCAGGGCCCAATCAGCCCCAGCATTTT. It translates to CASSLSPGPNQPQHF. V usage is TRBV27 and J usage is TRBJ1-5; D possibly corresponds to TRBD1 (5 bases). The CDR3 runs 15 residues. Germline values: CDR1 MNHEY, CDR2 SMNVEV (reference sequence). The ends were cut back, 0 bases at V and 3 bases at J, with 9 bases in the middle.

The rearrangement links TRBV9 to TRBJ1-2, with D unresolved. V lost 4 bases to trimming and J lost 2 bases, with 15 bases between them. Germline V gene sequence: CDR1 SGDLS, CDR2 YYNGEE. The CDR3 sequence is 15 residues long. CDR3: CASSPQVQPNYGYTF. CDR3 DNA sequence: TGTGCCAGCAGCCCCCAGGTCCAGCCCAACTATGGCTACACCTTC.

V is TRBV7-6 and J is TRBJ2-2; 10 bases line up with TRBD1. The germline CDR1 and CDR2 sequences are SGHVS and FNYEAQ. V lost 5 bases to trimming and J lost 4 bases; unmatched junction nucleotides: 4. The CDR3 consists of 15 residues. The CDR3 reads CASSPGQGGTGELFF. CDR3 nucleotide sequence: TGTGCCAGCAGCCCCGGACAGGGGGGCACCGGGGAGCTGTTTTTT.

The chain couples TRBV7-9 to TRBJ1-4; D is uncertain. Germline CDR1 SEHNR, CDR2 FQNEAQ (reference sequence). The CDR3 has 15 amino acids. V lost 0 bases and J lost 4, with 9 bases in between. Here the CDR3 reads CASSLAGRSNEKLFF. The CDR3 nucleotides read TGTGCCAGCAGCTTAGCGGGGAGAAGTAATGAAAAACTGTTTTTT.

This clone occurred many times. This sequence joins TRBV12-3 or TRBV12-4 and TRBJ2-3; 8 bases are a match to TRBD1. J lost 3 bases, V lost 6 bases, and 2 bases had no gene match. The CDR3 spans 13 residues. The CDR3 loop reads CASRRTGTDTQYF. The CDR3 DNA reads TGTGCCAGCAGAAGGACAGGGACAGATACGCAGTATTTT.

This chain joins TRBV13 and TRBJ1-1; D perhaps matches TRBD1 (5 bases). The V end lost 4 bases, the J end lost 1 base, and 22 bases lay between the germline ends. The CDR3 runs to 18 residues. Germline V gene sequence: CDR1 PRHDT, CDR2 FYEKMQ (reference sequence). The CDR3 sequence: CASSSLRSPGDRNTEAFF. The CDR3 DNA is TGTGCCAGCAGCTCCCTACGTTCGCCGGGGGACCGGAACACTGAAGCTTTCTTT.

The V and J genes are TRBV30 and TRBJ1-6; possible D gene TRBD1, 6 bases. V lost 2 bases and J lost 9, with 17 bases in between. This CDR3 has 15 amino acids. Germline CDR1 reads GTSNPN; CDR2 reads SVGIG (reference sequence). This chain's CDR3 is CAWSLPGARSSPLHF. The DNA for the CDR3 is TGTGCCTGGAGTCTTCCAGGGGCGCGGAGTTCACCCCTCCACTTT.

The table lists this clone with a few counts. The genes are TRBV5-1 and TRBJ1-1, with D perhaps matching TRBD1 (6 bases). V dropped 4 bases and J dropped 2 bases, with 15 bases sitting between them. Germline CDR1 SGHRS, CDR2 YFSETQ. The CDR3 loop spans 15 amino acids. In DNA form, the CDR3 reads TGCGCCAGCAGCCTATCGCCGGGGACAAACACTGAAGCTTTCTTT. Translation: CASSLSPGTNTEAFF.

This clone occurred a few times. This sequence joins TRBV2 and TRBJ1-2; D ambiguous. The CDR3 loop spans 13 amino acids. The ends were cut back, 11 bases at V and 3 bases at J, with 16 bases in the middle. CDR1 is SNHLY and CDR2 is FYNNEI in the germline V gene. The CDR3 loop reads CASDPTDYYGYTF. DNA for the CDR3: TGTGCCTCGGACCCGACGGACTACTATGGCTACACCTTC.

There are a few counts of this clone. The rearrangement uses TRBV1 and TRBJ2-1; no check of the table's D call, TRBD1, against the DNA was made. TRBV1 is tagged as a pseudogene. This CDR3 is 13 amino acids long. The CDR3 reads CTSSPQGNNEQFF. In nucleotides, the CDR3 is TGCACCAGCAGCCCTCAGGGGAACAATGAGCAGTTCTTC.

This clone was seen more than once but under ten times. The chain links TRBV27 to TRBJ1-4; D is perhaps TRBD1 (6 bases). Trimming took 6 bases from V and 1 from J, leaving 9 bases between them. This CDR3 is 14 amino acids long. Germline V gene lookup returns CDR1 MNHEY and CDR2 SMNVEV (reference sequence). The CDR3 DNA reads TGTGCCAGCAGCCAACAGGGAACTAATGAAAAACTGTTTTTT. Its translation: CASSQQGTNEKLFF.

V usage is TRBV5-1 and J usage is TRBJ2-3, with D possibly being TRBD2 (5 bases). CDR1 is SGHRS and CDR2 is YFSETQ in the germline V gene. The length of the CDR3 is 16 residues. The V end lost 1 base, the J end lost 0 bases, and 12 bases lay between the germline ends. DNA of the CDR3: TGCGCCAGCAGCTTGACGGTAGCGATTAGCACAGATACGCAGTATTTT. It encodes CASSLTVAISTDTQYF.

Only one count was recorded for this clone. The rearrangement links TRBV10-3 to TRBJ1-1; no reliable D call. CDR1 is ENHRY and CDR2 is SYGVKD in the germline V gene. Between the trimmed V and J ends, which lost 6 bases and 1 base, there was a span of 6 bases. This CDR3 is built from 12 residues. CDR3 protein: CAIRRANTEAFF. CDR3 in DNA: TGTGCCATCAGAAGAGCGAACACTGAAGCTTTCTTT.

As concerns this clone: Germline and junction disagree at one end, which may indicate a read error. The gene calls are TRBV7-3 and TRBJ2-1, with TRBD2 identical over 15 bases. This CDR3 has 16 amino acids. Germline V gene sequence: CDR1 SGHTA, CDR2 FQGTGA. The CDR3 here is CASSLTGLAGGNEQFF. The CDR3 DNA follows: TGTGCCAGCAGTTTAACGGGACTAGCGGGGGGAAATGAGCAGTTCTTC. The full variable domain, with the rest looked up from reference TRBV7-3 and TRBJ2-1, is GAGVSQTPSNKVTEKGKYVELRCDPISGHTALYWYRQSLGQGPEFLIYFQGTGAADDSGLPNDRFFAVRPEGSVSTLKIQRTERGDSAVYLCASSLTGLAGGNEQFFGPGTRLTVL.

This chain connects TRBV5-1 to TRBJ1-1; weak D call: TRBD1 (5 bases). This CDR3 has 15 residues. V was clipped by 3 bases and J by 0 bases, with 12 bases between them. Germline V lookup: CDR1 SGHRS, CDR2 YFSETQ. The CDR3 bases are TGCGCCAGCAGCTCCCTGACAGTTCTGAACACTGAAGCTTTCTTT. This sequence encodes CASSSLTVLNTEAFF.

V and J are TRBV5-4 and TRBJ2-3; possible D gene TRBD2, 6 bases. The germline V gene has CDR1 SGHNT and CDR2 YYREEE (reference sequence). This CDR3 contains 14 residues. V was clipped by 4 bases and J by 2 bases, with 11 bases between them. CDR3 coding DNA: TGTGCCAGCAGCCATAGCGGAGACACAGATACGCAGTATTTT. Translating it yields CASSHSGDTDTQYF.

This clone was seen a handful of times. This chain connects TRBV30 to TRBJ1-1, with 12 positions matching TRBD1. The CDR3 extends over 15 amino acids. CDR1 is GTSNPN and CDR2 is SVGIG in the germline V gene (reference sequence). With 3 bases clipped from V and 5 bases from J, the junction kept 7 bases outside the gene matches. The CDR3 region is CAWSWDRGQGTEAFF. In DNA form, the CDR3 reads TGTGCCTGGAGCTGGGACAGGGGGCAGGGGACTGAAGCTTTCTTT.

This clone was detected only once. The chain recombines TRBV5-6 with TRBJ2-2; unclear D gene. Trimming removed 0 bases from V and 2 bases from J, with 8 bases in between. The CDR3 loop spans 15 amino acids. The germline V gene has CDR1 SGHDT and CDR2 YYEEEE. CDR3 sequence: CASSLVSGNTGELFF. The CDR3 bases are TGTGCCAGCAGCTTGGTGTCAGGAAACACCGGGGAGCTGTTTTTT.

The rearrangement joins TRBV5-8 to TRBJ2-1, with 7 nucleotides matching TRBD1. V was pared by 5 bases and J by 12 bases, with 8 bases of the junction left unmatched. Germline CDR1 and CDR2: SGHTS and YDEGEE. CDR3 length equals 12 residues. CDR3 bases: TGTGCCAGCAGGTTTAGACAGGGTGTGCAGTTCTTC. The encoded protein is CASRFRQGVQFF.